The rows below give T cell receptor beta chains drawn from one sample of a study of regulatory T cells in long-lasting Graves disease. TCRdb re-called the multiplex PCR reads with MiXCR, one entry per CDR3 protein. The sample consists of over 450,000 distinct CDR3 sequences, more than 10% of them appearing once. This sample was shared with a second study, whose subject was T cells in Graves' hyperthyroidism and ophthalmopathy.

The sample in question was peripheral blood mononuclear cells (PBMCs), obtained at new diagnosis, from a patient treated with antithyroid drugs. The receptor set was obtained from a woman in her twenties or thirties with Graves disease. The CDR3 runs from the conserved cysteine through the conserved F or W. Each record gives: D gene, CDR3 length, J gene, V gene, clone size, CDR3 DNA, CDR3 protein. D genes are given only for firm matches. Part of the rows lack a size; the others show once, few, many or a class for expanded clones.

>.|13|TRBJ2-4|TRBV7-9|.
TGTGCCAGCAGCGGGCCCCTCGGGATCATTCAGTACTTC
CASSGPLGIIQYF
>.|15|TRBJ2-7|TRBV27|many
TGTGCCAGCAGTTTGCTCCGGGACACAGGGCGCGAGCAGTACTTC
CASSLLRDTGREQYF
>TRBD1|15|TRBJ2-1|TRBV6-2/TRBV6-3|many
TGTGCCAGCAGTCCCGGACAGGGTGGCTACAATGAGCAGTTCTTC
CASSPGQGGYNEQFF
>.|15|TRBJ2-3|TRBV11-2|many
TGTGCCAGCAGCTTAGTTGCCAGCTCCGCAGATACGCAGTATTTT
CASSLVASSADTQYF
>.|9|TRBJ1-6|TRBV2|many
TGTGCCAGTGGCTCACCCCTCCACTTT
CASGSPLHF
>TRBD2|18|TRBJ2-7|TRBV7-2|.
TGTGCCAGCAGCCCCTTTTGGGAGGGCGGGATATCCTCCTACGAGCAGTACTTC
CASSPFWEGGISSYEQYF
>TRBD2|16|TRBJ2-7|TRBV13|many
TGTGCCAGCAGCTTAGGACTAGCGGGGCCTCGGAGGGAGCAGTACTTC
CASSLGLAGPRREQYF
>TRBD1|15|TRBJ2-5|TRBV7-6|many
TGTGCCAGCAGCTTGGGCAGGACAGGGCGAGAGACCCAGTACTTC
CASSLGRTGRETQYF
>.|14|TRBJ1-1|TRBV6-5|many
TGTGCCAGCAGTTACAGGTCGGCGAACACTGAAGCTTTCTTT
CASSYRSANTEAFF
>.|14|TRBJ2-7|TRBV7-9|.
TGTGCCAGCAGCTATCGGGAATCTTCCTACGAGCAGTACTTC
CASSYRESSYEQYF
>.|17|TRBJ1-2|TRBV4-1|few
TGCGCCAGCAGCCAAGATCTCCTGGGGCTTCCCGCCGCCGGCTACACCTTC
CASSQDLLGLPAAGYTF
>TRBD1|15|TRBJ2-1|TRBV6-5|many
TGTGCCAGCAGTTACCGGGACAGTTTGTACAATGAGCAGTTCTTC
CASSYRDSLYNEQFF
>TRBD1|12|TRBJ1-1|TRBV28|many
TGTGCCAGCAACAGGGGCCCGGATGAAGCTTTCTTT
CASNRGPDEAFF
>.|15|TRBJ2-7|TRBV2|many
TGTGCCAGCTGCTCTTTACCAGGGGCGATCTACGAGCAGTACTTC
CASCSLPGAIYEQYF
>.|17|TRBJ2-2|TRBV4-3|.
TGCGCCAGCAGCCAAGATCTAGTGTCGGCCTCCGCCGGGGAGCTGTTTTTT
CASSQDLVSASAGELFF
>.|17|TRBJ1-1|TRBV4-3|few
TGCGCCAGCAGCCGGGCCAGGTACGGATTTGGGAACACTGAAGCTTTCTTT
CASSRARYGFGNTEAFF
>.|18|TRBJ1-6|TRBV19|few
TGTGCCAGTAGTATCGTTCTGGTTGAGGGAAGGTCGGATTCACCCCTCCACTTT
CASSIVLVEGRSDSPLHF
>.|13|TRBJ1-5|TRBV19|.
TGTGCCAGTAGAATACGGAGCAATCAGCCCCAGCATTTT
CASRIRSNQPQHF
>.|18|TRBJ1-1|TRBV4-3|many
TGCGCCAGCAGCCAAGAAGGGGTCTGGGGACGGGTGAACACTGAAGCTTTCTTT
CASSQEGVWGRVNTEAFF
>.|15|TRBJ2-2|TRBV19|few
TGTGCCAGTAGTACCCCGGGACGGAACACCGGGGAGCTGTTTTTT
CASSTPGRNTGELFF
>TRBD2|15|TRBJ2-3|TRBV7-8|many
TGTGCCAGCAGCCTGACTAGCGCTAGCACAGATACGCAGTATTTT
CASSLTSASTDTQYF
>.|13|TRBJ2-7|TRBV29-1|few
TGCAGCGCCCGGACTGCCGAATTTTACGAGCAGTACTTC
CSARTAEFYEQYF
>TRBD2|13|TRBJ2-5|TRBV6-2/TRBV6-3|.
TGTGCCAGCAGGGTCTCCGGGGGGAAGACCCAGTACTTC
CASRVSGGKTQYF
>.|16|TRBJ1-5|TRBV12-3/TRBV12-4|many
TGTGCCAGCAGCCGATGGTCAGCCGATAGCAATCAGCCCCAGCATTTT
CASSRWSADSNQPQHF
>.|14|TRBJ2-2|TRBV30|.
TGTGCCTGGAGTATTCTGATGGGCACCGGGAAGCTGTTTTTT
CAWSILMGTGKLFF
>.|16|TRBJ2-1|TRBV18|many
TGTGCCAGCTCACCACCGCGAGGTAGCTCCTACAATGAGCAGTTCTTC
CASSPPRGSSYNEQFF